The present TCR beta chain was sequenced within a study of CD8 T cells in Susac syndrome. When the RNA was reverse transcribed, random hexamers were used with an input of roughly 0.45 to 1 ug. The CDR3 of TCR beta was amplified by immunoSEQ multiplex PCR across 54 Vbeta and 13 Jbeta. Using its own MiXCR run on the immunoSEQ multiplex PCR reads, TCRdb lists one record per CDR3 protein. Counted here are 130,000 or so distinct CDR3 sequences, around 86% occurring once; the ten biggest clones make up around 0.49%. Germline V lookup: CDR1 DFQATT, CDR2 SNEGSKA (reference sequence). The CDR3 runs to 17 residues. V was pared by 6 bases and J by 16 bases, with 25 bases of the junction left unmatched.

The chain is built from TRBV20-1 and TRBJ2-1; 12 nucleotides agree with TRBD2. The receptor comes from a human donor with multiple sclerosis. The sample was CD8+ T cells from PBMCs. The CDR3 protein is CSAARLAGDNSYNERFF. The CDR3 nucleotides read TGCAGTGCCGCGAGACTAGCGGGAGACAACTCCTACAATGAGCGTTTCTTC.